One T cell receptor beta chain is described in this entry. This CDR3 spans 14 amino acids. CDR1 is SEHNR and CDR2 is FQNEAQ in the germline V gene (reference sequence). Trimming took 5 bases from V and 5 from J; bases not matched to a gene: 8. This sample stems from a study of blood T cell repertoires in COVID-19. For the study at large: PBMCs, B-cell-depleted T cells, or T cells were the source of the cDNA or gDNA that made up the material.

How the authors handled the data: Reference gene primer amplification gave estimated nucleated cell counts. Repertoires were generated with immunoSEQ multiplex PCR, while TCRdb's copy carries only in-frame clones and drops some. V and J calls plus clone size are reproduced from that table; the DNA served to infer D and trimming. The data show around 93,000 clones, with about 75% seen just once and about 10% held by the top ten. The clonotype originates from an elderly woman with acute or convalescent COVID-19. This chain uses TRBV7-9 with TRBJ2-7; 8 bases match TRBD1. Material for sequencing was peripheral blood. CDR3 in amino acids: CASSPQGGRHEQYF. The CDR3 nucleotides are TGTGCCAGCAGCCCACAGGGGGGTCGCCACGAGCAGTACTTC.